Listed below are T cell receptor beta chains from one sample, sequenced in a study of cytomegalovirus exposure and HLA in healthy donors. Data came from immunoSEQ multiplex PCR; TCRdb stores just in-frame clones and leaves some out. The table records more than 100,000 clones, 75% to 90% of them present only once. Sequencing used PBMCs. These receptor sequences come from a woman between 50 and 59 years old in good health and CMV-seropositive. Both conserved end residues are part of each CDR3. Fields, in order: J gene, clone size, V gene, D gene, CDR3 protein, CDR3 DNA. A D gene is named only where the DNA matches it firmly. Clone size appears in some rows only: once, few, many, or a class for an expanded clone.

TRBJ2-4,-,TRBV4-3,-,CASSQRVQGGETKNSQYF,TGCGCCAGCAGCCAACGAGTACAGGGGGGGGAGACCAAAAACAGTCAGTACTTC
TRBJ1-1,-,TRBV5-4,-,CASRVSREGTEAFF,TGTGCCAGCAGAGTTAGCAGGGAAGGCACTGAAGCTTTCTTT
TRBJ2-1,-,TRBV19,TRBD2,CASSIPAGGPGEQFF,TGTGCCAGTAGTATCCCAGCGGGGGGGCCAGGGGAGCAGTTCTTC
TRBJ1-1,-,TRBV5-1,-,CASSPQGAAMNTEAFF,TGCGCCAGCAGCCCCCAAGGGGCAGCCATGAACACTGAAGCTTTCTTT
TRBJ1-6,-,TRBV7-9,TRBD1,CASSPGQGNSPPHF,TGTGCCAGCAGCCCGGGACAGGGGAATTCACCCCCCCACTTT
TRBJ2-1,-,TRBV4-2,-,CASSQPGGVLDEQFF,TGTGCCAGCAGTCAGCCGGGGGGCGTATTGGATGAGCAGTTCTTC
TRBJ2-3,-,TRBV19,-,CASSIRGSGAGDTQYF,TGTGCCAGTAGTATAAGGGGATCAGGGGCAGGCGATACGCAGTATTTT
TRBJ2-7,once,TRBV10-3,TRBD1,CAISPQGANYEQYF,TGTGCCATCAGTCCGCAGGGGGCTAATTACGAGCAGTACTTC
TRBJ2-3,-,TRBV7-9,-,CASSLEAGANTDTQYF,TGTGCCAGCAGCTTAGAAGCAGGGGCCAACACAGATACGCAGTATTTT
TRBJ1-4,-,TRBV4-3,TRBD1,CASSHRGQAKNEKLFF,TGCGCCAGCAGCCACCGAGGACAGGCCAAAAATGAAAAACTGTTTTTT
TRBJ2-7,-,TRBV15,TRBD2,CATRPLGGSSYEQYF,TGTGCCACCAGGCCTTTGGGGGGGAGCTCCTACGAGCAGTACTTC
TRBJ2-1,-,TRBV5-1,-,CASQGEHTSYNEQFF,TGCGCCAGCCAAGGGGAACATACTTCCTACAATGAGCAGTTCTTC
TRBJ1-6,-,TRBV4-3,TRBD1,CASSQEAGQGVMAPLHF,TGCGCCAGCAGCCAAGAGGCAGGGCAGGGGGTTATGGCACCCCTCCACTTT
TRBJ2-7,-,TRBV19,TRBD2,CASSLSGTNSYEQYF,TGTGCCAGTAGTCTTAGCGGGACCAACTCCTACGAGCAGTACTTC
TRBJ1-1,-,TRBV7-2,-,CASSLNIGENTEAFF,TGTGCCAGCAGCTTAAATATCGGGGAGAACACTGAAGCTTTCTTT
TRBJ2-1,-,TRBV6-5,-,CASSLWGRGEGEQFF,TGTGCCAGCAGTCTATGGGGAAGGGGGGAGGGTGAGCAGTTCTTC
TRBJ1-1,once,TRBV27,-,CASRAREARRWMNTEAFF,TGTGCCAGCAGAGCCCGTGAGGCTCGCCGGTGGATGAACACTGAAGCTTTCTTT
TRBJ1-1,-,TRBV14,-,CASSQDSNTEAFF,TGTGCCAGCAGCCAAGACAGTAACACTGAAGCTTTCTTT
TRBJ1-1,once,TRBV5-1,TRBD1,CASSLGQGGNTEAFF,TGCGCCAGCAGCCTGGGACAGGGTGGGAACACTGAAGCTTTCTTT
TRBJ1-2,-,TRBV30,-,CAWSVGQGLGYGYTF,TGTGCCTGGAGTGTGGGGCAGGGCCTTGGCTATGGCTACACCTTC
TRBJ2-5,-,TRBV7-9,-,CSSSRPPGRRQETQYF,TGTTCCAGCAGCCGCCCGCCAGGGAGGAGGCAAGAGACCCAGTACTTC
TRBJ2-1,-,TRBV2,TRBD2,CASRPTSGSYNEQFF,TGTGCCAGCCGCCCGACTAGCGGCTCCTACAATGAGCAGTTCTTC
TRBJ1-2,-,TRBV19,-,CASSIRDGYGYTF,TGTGCCAGTAGTATCAGGGATGGCTATGGCTACACCTTC
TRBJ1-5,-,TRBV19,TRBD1,CASSIQTGGNQPQHF,TGTGCCAGTAGTATTCAGACAGGGGGCAATCAGCCCCAGCATTTT
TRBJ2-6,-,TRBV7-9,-,CASSAWGSFSGANVLTF,TGTGCCAGCAGCGCTTGGGGCTCGTTCTCTGGGGCCAACGTCCTGACTTTC
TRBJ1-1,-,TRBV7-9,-,CASSRTNTEAFF,TGTGCCAGCAGTCGGACTAACACTGAAGCTTTCTTT
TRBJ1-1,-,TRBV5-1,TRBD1,CASSFQQGDTEAFF,TGCGCCAGCAGCTTTCAGCAGGGGGACACTGAAGCTTTCTTT
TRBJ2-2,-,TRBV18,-,CASSPPERNTGELFF,TGTGCCAGCTCACCACCGGAGAGGAACACCGGGGAGCTGTTTTTT
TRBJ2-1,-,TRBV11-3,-,CASSSDSIYNEQFF,TGTGCCAGCAGCTCGGACAGTATTTACAATGAGCAGTTCTTC
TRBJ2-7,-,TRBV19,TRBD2,CASSIEGAGEDEQYF,TGTGCCAGTAGTATAGAGGGAGCGGGAGAAGACGAGCAGTACTTC
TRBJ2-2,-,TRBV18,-,CASSPWRDTGELFF,TGTGCCAGCTCACCATGGAGGGACACCGGGGAGCTGTTTTTT
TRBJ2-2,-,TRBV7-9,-,CASSLGGNTGELFF,TGTGCCAGCAGCTTAGGAGGAAACACCGGGGAGCTGTTTTTT
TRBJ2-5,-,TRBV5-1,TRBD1,CASSLYLGQEETQYF,TGCGCCAGCAGCTTGTACCTCGGACAGGAAGAGACCCAGTACTTC
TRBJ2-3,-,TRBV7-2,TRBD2,CASSPSGVQLDTQYF,TGTGCCAGCAGCCCGAGCGGGGTCCAGTTAGATACGCAGTATTTT
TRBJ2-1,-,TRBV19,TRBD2,CATLRGGSSNEQFF,TGTGCCACCCTTCGGGGGGGTTCGAGCAATGAGCAGTTCTTC
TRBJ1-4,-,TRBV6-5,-,CASSYVGVVEKLFF,TGTGCCAGCAGTTACGTAGGGGTTGTTGAAAAACTGTTTTTT
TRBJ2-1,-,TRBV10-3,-,CAISEYGTKQFF,TGTGCCATCAGTGAGTACGGGACAAAGCAGTTCTTC
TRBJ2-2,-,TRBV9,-,CASQAYTGELFF,TGTGCCAGCCAGGCGTACACCGGGGAGCTGTTTTTT
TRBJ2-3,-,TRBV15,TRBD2,CATSPGLAGRADTQYF,TGTGCCACCAGTCCGGGACTAGCGGGGAGGGCAGATACGCAGTATTTT
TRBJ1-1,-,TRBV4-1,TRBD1,CASSHRGQGNTEAFF,TGCGCCAGCAGCCACCGAGGACAGGGGAACACTGAAGCTTTCTTT
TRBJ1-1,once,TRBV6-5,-,CASTSITGNTEAFF,TGTGCCAGCACCTCAATTACAGGGAACACTGAAGCTTTCTTT
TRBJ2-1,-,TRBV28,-,CASSLSGQWTYNEQFF,TGTGCCAGCAGTTTAAGTGGGCAGTGGACCTACAATGAGCAGTTCTTC
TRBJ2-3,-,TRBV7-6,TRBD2,CASSLGASGGANTQYF,TGTGCCAGCAGCTTAGGGGCTAGCGGGGGGGCTAATACGCAGTATTTT
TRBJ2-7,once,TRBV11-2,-,CASSSIGSSYEQYF,TGTGCCAGCAGCTCGATCGGGAGCTCCTACGAGCAGTACTTC
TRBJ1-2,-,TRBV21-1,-,CASSKGGSDRELGYTF,TGTGCCAGCAGCAAAGGAGGTTCGGACAGGGAGCTGGGCTACACCTTC
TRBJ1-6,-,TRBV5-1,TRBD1,CASSSKPGQDPSPLHF,TGCGCCAGCAGCTCTAAACCGGGACAGGATCCTTCACCCCTCCACTTT
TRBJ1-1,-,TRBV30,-,CAWRQGRGRRTEAFF,TGTGCCTGGAGACAGGGACGGGGAAGGCGTACTGAAGCTTTCTTT
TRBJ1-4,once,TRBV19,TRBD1,CASSIASQGAGKLFF,TGTGCCAGTAGTATAGCCAGCCAGGGGGCTGGAAAACTGTTTTTT
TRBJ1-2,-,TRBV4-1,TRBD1,CASSQDYRTGGNYGYTF,TGCGCCAGCAGCCAAGACTATAGGACAGGGGGTAACTATGGCTACACCTTC
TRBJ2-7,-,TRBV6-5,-,CASPWGVRCF,TGTGCCAGCCCTTGGGGGGTAAGATGCTTC
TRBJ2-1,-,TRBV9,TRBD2,CASSVTSGVEQFF,TGTGCCAGCAGCGTTACTAGCGGGGTTGAGCAGTTCTTC
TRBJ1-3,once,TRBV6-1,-,CASSENFGAGSIYTIYF,TGTGCCAGCAGTGAAAATTTTGGTGCAGGGTCGATATACACCATATATTTT
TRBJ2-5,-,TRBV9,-,CASSVEGTQETQYF,TGTGCCAGCAGCGTAGAGGGGACTCAAGAGACCCAGTACTTC
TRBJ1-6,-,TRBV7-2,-,CASSILPRQAPNSPLHF,TGTGCCAGCAGCATACTTCCAAGACAGGCTCCCAATTCACCCCTCCACTTT
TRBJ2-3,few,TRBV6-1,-,CASSAVGGEGTDTQYF,TGTGCCAGCAGTGCCGTGGGGGGAGAAGGCACAGATACGCAGTATTTT
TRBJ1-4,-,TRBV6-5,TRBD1,CASREQGGDRKLFF,TGTGCCAGCAGGGAACAGGGGGGTGACCGAAAACTGTTTTTT
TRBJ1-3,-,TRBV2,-,CASSEAGGKGNTIYF,TGTGCCAGCAGTGAAGCGGGGGGGAAGGGAAACACCATATATTTT
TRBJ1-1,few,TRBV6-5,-,CASRIQVINTEAFF,TGTGCCAGCAGGATTCAGGTCATCAACACTGAAGCTTTCTTT
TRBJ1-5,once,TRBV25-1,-,CASSESLFNQPQHF,TGTGCCAGCAGTGAATCCCTCTTCAATCAGCCCCAGCATTTT